The clone carrying this T cell receptor beta chain has only a few counts. This sample was included in a study of blood T cells in healthy people across ages. Per the germline V gene, CDR1 is SQVTM and CDR2 is ANQGSEA. Trimming removed 7 bases at V and 3 bases at J, with 21 bases between. This CDR3 comprises 15 residues. Next came a second PCR, run for about 6 to 12 cycles, which used a sample-barcoded 5' primer along with a J-beta primer mix. TCRdb reprocessed the 5' RACE reads via MiXCR and lists one record per CDR3 protein. The repertoire has about 1.5 million distinct CDR3 sequences, about 45% of them found once; the top ten carry approximately 4%. The donors, aged 6 to 90, were healthy Caucasians from Russia. No fewer than 7 million PBMCs went into each sample.

This receptor was taken from a young woman in good health. The chain recombines TRBV29-1 with TRBJ1-1, with unresolved D. Material: blood. CDR3 loop: CSARRARLEDTEAFF. The DNA for the CDR3 is TGCAGCGCCCGCCGGGCCCGGTTAGAGGACACTGAAGCTTTCTTT.